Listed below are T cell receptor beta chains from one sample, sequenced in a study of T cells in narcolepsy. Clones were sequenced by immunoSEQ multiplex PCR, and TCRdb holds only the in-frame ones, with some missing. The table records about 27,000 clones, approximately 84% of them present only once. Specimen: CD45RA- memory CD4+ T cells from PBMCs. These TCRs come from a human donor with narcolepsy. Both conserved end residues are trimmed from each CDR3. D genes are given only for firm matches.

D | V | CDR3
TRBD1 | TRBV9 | ASSVGTGATDTQY
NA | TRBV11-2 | ASSLNQYGYT
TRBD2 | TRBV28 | ASSMLTSGSAYEQY
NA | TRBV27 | ASKNRPINEKLF
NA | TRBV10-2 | ASSDQRSSYEQY
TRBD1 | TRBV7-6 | ASSSQGQGAKGELF
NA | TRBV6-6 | ASRSGQGIGEKLF
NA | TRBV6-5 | ASQEASGRGYGYT
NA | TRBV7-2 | ASSSPGLSGNTIY
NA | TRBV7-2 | ASSLAGNEKLF
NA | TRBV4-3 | ASSQAEDRRFYGYT
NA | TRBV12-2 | ARRLPSVVAGPHEQY